This T cell receptor beta chain was sequenced for a study of cytomegalovirus exposure and HLA in healthy donors (dated by TCRdb to between 2016 and 2019). With regard to the full study: According to an earlier analysis of 587 of the donors, about 170 million T cells yielded 90 million to 130 million unique TCR beta sequences and about 300 Gb of sequence data. Around 320 gigabases of sequencing data and tens of millions of unique TCR sequences were included in an early release covering roughly 700 HLA-typed donors. The genetic ancestry cluster associated with self-reported Caucasian donors included 65% to 90% of the roughly 400 genotyped donors. The study was designed to test whether signatures of past pathogen exposure could be identified by cataloging public T cell receptors. The T cell repertoires of around 730 subjects were profiled by immunosequencing and related to cytomegalovirus serostatus. A separate validation cohort of roughly 120 different subjects was used in addition to the roughly 620-subject first cohort. High-throughput TCR immunosequencing, statistical association of individual TCRs with disease status, and machine learning were combined to predict cytomegalovirus infection status. To study patterns of TCR occurrence, a later analysis re-analyzed previously published TCR beta repertoires from 550 to 800 donors and added high-resolution HLA genotyping. Rather than using new phenotypic data, the later analysis identified candidate immune exposures from TCR beta sequences and from how often those sequences occurred across donors. An earlier analysis of nearly 600 of the donors applied high-throughput TCR beta sequencing to assess whether each TCR beta V gene segment acted as functional or pseudogenic. Donor age, sex, ethnicity and CMV serostatus were collected together with the repertoire data. In a later genetic analysis, genome-wide SNP genotypes for about 55% of the roughly 670 donors were used, and that subset was treated as a discovery cohort. Every discovery cohort repertoire had been produced on one sequencing platform. HLA typing included class I and class II loci at four-digit resolution. The number of typed donors differed by locus: about 620-640 for A, B, C, DRB1 and DQB1; 522 for DQA1; approximately 600 for DPA1; and around 490 for DPB1. Because of strong linkage in the cohort, five DR-DQ haplotypes were treated as single units for association and clustering. Among 300 to 500 genotyped donors of the cohort, an average of roughly 230,000 unique TCR beta nucleotide sequences was sequenced per donor, of which roughly 18% were non-productive. What the research found in general, with its limitations: A later analysis found that TCR association rates varied across HLA loci, with DRB1 alleles showing the most associated TCRs and HLA-C alleles the fewest. A later analysis reported that several top co-occurrence clusters appeared linked to parvovirus B19, influenza, CMV and Epstein-Barr virus. Because HLA typing was unavailable for some donors at each locus, only the typed subset was used in association tests. The sequencing pipeline was judged likely to have produced a cluster of highly shared sequence variants as a technical artifact. A few of the identified cytomegalovirus-associated TCR beta chains were confirmed in vitro to be specific for cytomegalovirus antigens. A further reported finding was that TCR beta sequences accurately predicted the HLA-A and HLA-B alleles for most subjects in the first cohort. A later genetic analysis associated a missense DCLRE1C variant with V-gene and J-gene trimming of TCR beta chains, and an independent cohort replicated the association. In both the original and validation cohorts, the classifier was reported to diagnose cytomegalovirus status with high specificity and sensitivity. Correlated functional status among segregating V segments might reflect linkage disequilibrium, but an unknown experimental factor could not be ruled out. Across donors, most TCR sequences were observed very rarely, whereas some public TCRs were present in many individuals. In this cohort, only TCR beta chains were sequenced, and detectable features were limited by the absence of alpha or paired-chain data. Assigning TCR associations to individual alleles was difficult when HLA alleles, especially DR and DQ, strongly co-occurred. Because counts were too low, seventeen rarely observed V segments, including chromosome 9 orphons, were excluded from the earlier analysis of a few hundred of the donors. Compared with the 666-donor mean, donors in an Asian-associated ancestry cluster had fewer N-insertions in productive TCRs, according to a later genetic analysis. The authors suggested that the approach could potentially be extended to other disease states and immunological phenotypes. Most CMV-associated TCR beta chains appeared to be HLA-restricted in a later analysis, and the HLA associations seemed to be driven largely by CMV exposure. Because the 87-base-pair reads could not distinguish some IMGT-functional V segments, including TRBV6-2 and TRBV6-3, those segments were excluded. A later analysis found that HLA-associated TCR beta chains were more clonally expanded and had lower generation probabilities than equally common non-associated chains. CMV serostatus was the only immune exposure information available for the cohort. Specific HLA alleles were associated with 15,000 to 20,000 TCR beta sequences at a false discovery rate of 0.05 in a later analysis. The study gave a list of about 160 TCR beta chains associated with cytomegalovirus. In an earlier analysis of 450 to 750 of the donors, most TCR beta V segments appeared in productive rearrangements about 87% or about 30% of the time, broadly matching IMGT annotations. Sequencing depth was assumed to be roughly uniform across donors in the presence/absence analyses, though that assumption may not hold.

This clone has more than one count but fewer than ten. Its binding antigen is unknown. Compared with germline, one end of the junction differs, possibly owing to a read error. Libraries were constructed by the immunoSEQ multiplex PCR assay. For the multiplex PCR, a mixture combining 60 forward primers for TCR Vbeta segments and 13 reverse primers for TCR Jbeta segments was used. Amplification of the CDR3 region of rearranged TCR beta genes was performed with a multiplex PCR assay on genomic DNA. The Illumina HiSeq System was used to sequence the amplified TCR beta libraries as 87-base-pair reads. The published analysis was carried out like this. Across the 700 or so repertoires, a later analysis counted some 80 million unique TCR beta chains, roughly 11 million of which were shared by at least two donors. Raw reads were error-corrected and collapsed into unique sequences by a nearest-neighbor algorithm in which closely related sequences were merged to remove PCR and sequencing errors. CDR3 sequences were aligned to IMGT reference sequences to assign V, D and J gene segments. For a sequence to be retained, at least a six-nucleotide match to both a V gene segment and a J gene segment was required. A rearrangement was called productive if the CDR3 had no stop codons and remained in frame with V and J, and every other rearrangement was called non-productive. Following IMGT convention, CDR3 was defined as the stretch from the second conserved V-encoded cysteine up to the conserved J-encoded phenylalanine. In an earlier analysis of approximately 500 of the donors, sequences lacking an unambiguous match to a single V gene segment were excluded. In an earlier analysis of 500 to 750 of the donors, V segments were called functional above 56.7% productive rearrangements and were called segregating when the between-donor standard deviation exceeded 5%. A statistical classification framework was developed to diagnose cytomegalovirus status using the catalog of TCR beta chain sequences. In a later analysis, TCR nucleotide sequences were compared against IMGT/GENE-DB human TR gene sequences so that V and J genes could be assigned. A later analysis assigned CDR3 sequences and most-parsimonious VDJ recombination scenarios with the TCRdist pipeline. In a later analysis, every TCR beta chain was defined by the combination of its CDR3 amino acid sequence and its V-gene family, and reads without a unique V-gene family were dropped. As a way to deal with suspected cross-contamination and a sequencing artifact, a later analysis dropped hundreds of nucleotide sequences that were highly shared and had low generation probability. In a later analysis, a clonal expansion index was calculated for each public chain from normalized within-repertoire ranks of inferred template counts. In a later analysis, generation probabilities were computed with a VDJ recombination model fitted to out-of-frame rearrangements, and the resulting probabilities were checked against IGoR. In a later analysis, TCR-TCR, TCR-HLA and TCR-CMV co-occurrence was scored with hypergeometric tests, and a repertoire-size bias correction was applied to TCR pairs. In a later analysis, false discovery rates were estimated by permuting HLA or CMV assignments 20 times. In a later analysis, co-occurring TCRs were grouped using DBSCAN, and TCRdist sequence similarity was added for clustering within HLA-allele-positive subsets. Repertoires with fewer than 30,000 or more than 120,000 public chains were left out of co-occurrence clustering, as were about five repertoires with anomalous nucleotide sharing. The source is immuneACCESS, and TCRdb retained only in-frame sequences with V and J called. Part of the clones is not carried over; for the studies checked, unresolved V genes explain less than half of this, and the remainder is unexplained. That table gives V, J and clone size, and the DNA gave D and trimming. The sample yields around 65,000 clones; 62% were counted once. The ten largest clones capture 2.5% to 3% of the sample.

Taken from the germline V gene (reference sequence), the CDR1 and CDR2 loops are DFQATT and SNEGSKA. The CDR3 holds 9 amino acids from the cysteine to the phenylalanine. Only CDR3 DNA remains: 27 bases, in frame from the first base. The cohort consisted of 600 or so healthy bone marrow donors. Cohort members were all nominally healthy when sampled, although unrecorded immune exposures were likely present. The donor tested CMV seronegative and was one of the 352 seronegative cohort members. Every donor gave a peripheral blood sample, and the peripheral blood mononuclear cells from that sample were used for TCR beta sequencing. Genomic DNA was extracted from the blood cell samples with the Qiagen DNeasy Blood Extraction Kit.

The sequence is built from TRBV20-1 and TRBJ1-2; TRBD1 agrees with 7 junctional bases. The origin of this receptor is a young man in good health and CMV-seronegative. The specimen was PBMCs. The DNA sequence reads TGCAGTGCTAGAGCCAGGACAGGCTTC. It codes for CSARARTGF.